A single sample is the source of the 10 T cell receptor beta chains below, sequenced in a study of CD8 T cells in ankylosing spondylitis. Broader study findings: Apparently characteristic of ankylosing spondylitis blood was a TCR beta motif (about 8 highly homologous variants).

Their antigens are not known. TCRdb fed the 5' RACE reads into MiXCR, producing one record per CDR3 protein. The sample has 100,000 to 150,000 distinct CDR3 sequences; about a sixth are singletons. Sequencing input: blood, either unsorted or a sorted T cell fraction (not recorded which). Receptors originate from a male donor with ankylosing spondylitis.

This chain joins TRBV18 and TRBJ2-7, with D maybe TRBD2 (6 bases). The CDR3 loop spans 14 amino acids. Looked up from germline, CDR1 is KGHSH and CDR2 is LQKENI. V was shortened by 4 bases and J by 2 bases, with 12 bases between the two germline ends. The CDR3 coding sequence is TGTGCCAGCTCACTGGAGGGAGGACCCTACGAGCAGTACTTC. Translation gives CASSLEGGPYEQYF.

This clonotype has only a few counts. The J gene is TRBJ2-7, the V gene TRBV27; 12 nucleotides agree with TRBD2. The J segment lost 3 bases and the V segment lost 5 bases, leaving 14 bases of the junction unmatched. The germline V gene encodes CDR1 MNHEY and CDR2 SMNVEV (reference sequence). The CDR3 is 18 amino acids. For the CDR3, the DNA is TGTGCCAGCAGTCACCCGTCCTACCTAGCGGGAGGGATCTACGAGCAGTACTTC. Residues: CASSHPSYLAGGIYEQYF.

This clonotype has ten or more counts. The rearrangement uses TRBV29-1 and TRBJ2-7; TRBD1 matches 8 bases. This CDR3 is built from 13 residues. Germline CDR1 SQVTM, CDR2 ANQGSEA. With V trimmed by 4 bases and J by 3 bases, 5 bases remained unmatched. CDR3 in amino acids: CSVGQGMNYEQYF. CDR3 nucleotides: TGCAGCGTTGGACAGGGGATGAACTACGAGCAGTACTTC.

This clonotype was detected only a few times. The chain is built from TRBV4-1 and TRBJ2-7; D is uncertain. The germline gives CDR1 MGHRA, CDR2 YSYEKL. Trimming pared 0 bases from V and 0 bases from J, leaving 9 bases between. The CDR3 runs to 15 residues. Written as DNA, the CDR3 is TGCGCCAGCAGCCAAGATGTAGGACCCTCCTACGAGCAGTACTTC. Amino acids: CASSQDVGPSYEQYF.

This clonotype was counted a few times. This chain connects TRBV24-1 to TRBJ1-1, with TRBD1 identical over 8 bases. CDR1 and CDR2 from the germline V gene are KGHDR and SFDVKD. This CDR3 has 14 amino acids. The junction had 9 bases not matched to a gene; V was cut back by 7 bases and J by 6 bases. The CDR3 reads CATSPRTGFPEAFF. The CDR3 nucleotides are TGTGCCACCAGCCCCCGGACAGGGTTCCCTGAAGCTTTCTTT.

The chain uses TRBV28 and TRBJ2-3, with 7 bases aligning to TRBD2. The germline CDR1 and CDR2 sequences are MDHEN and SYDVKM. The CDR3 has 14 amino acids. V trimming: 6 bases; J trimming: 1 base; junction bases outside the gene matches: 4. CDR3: CASSPGGGTDTQYF. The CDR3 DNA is TGTGCCAGCAGCCCTGGGGGGGGCACAGATACGCAGTATTTT.

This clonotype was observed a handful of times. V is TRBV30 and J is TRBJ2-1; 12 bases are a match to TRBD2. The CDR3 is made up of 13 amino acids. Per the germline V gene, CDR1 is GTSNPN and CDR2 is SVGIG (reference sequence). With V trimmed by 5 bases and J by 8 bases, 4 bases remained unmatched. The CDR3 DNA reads TGTGCCTGGCTAGCGGGAGGGATGGATGAGCAGTTCTTC. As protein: CAWLAGGMDEQFF.

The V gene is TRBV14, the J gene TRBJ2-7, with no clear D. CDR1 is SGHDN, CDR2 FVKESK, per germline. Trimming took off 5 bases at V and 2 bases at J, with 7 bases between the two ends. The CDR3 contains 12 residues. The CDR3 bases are TGTGCCAGCAGCTACAATGCCTACGAGCAGTACTTC. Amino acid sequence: CASSYNAYEQYF.

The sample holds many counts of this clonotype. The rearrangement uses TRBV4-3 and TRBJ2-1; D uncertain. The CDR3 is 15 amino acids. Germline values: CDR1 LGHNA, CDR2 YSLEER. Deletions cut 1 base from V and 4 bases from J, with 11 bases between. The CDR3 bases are TGCGCCAGCAGCCAAGTTTCTGCGGATTACAATGAGCAGTTCTTC. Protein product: CASSQVSADYNEQFF.

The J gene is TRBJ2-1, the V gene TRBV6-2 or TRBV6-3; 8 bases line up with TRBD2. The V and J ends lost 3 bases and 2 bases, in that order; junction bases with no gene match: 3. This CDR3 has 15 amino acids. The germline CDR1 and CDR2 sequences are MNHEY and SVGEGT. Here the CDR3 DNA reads TGTGCCAGCAGTTATCGTAGCGGGGCCTACAATGAGCAGTTCTTC. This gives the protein CASSYRSGAYNEQFF.